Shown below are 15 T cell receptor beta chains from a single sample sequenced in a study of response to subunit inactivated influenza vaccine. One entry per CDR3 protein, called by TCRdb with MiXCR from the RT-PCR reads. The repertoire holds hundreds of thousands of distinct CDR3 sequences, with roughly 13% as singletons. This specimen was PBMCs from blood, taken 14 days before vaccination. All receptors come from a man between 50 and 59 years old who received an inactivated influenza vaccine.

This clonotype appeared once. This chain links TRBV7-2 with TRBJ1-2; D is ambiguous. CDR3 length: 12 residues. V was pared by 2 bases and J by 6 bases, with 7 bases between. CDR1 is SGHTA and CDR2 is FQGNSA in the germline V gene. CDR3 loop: CASSLLVNGYTF. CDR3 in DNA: TGTGCCAGCAGCTTATTAGTGAATGGCTACACCTTC.

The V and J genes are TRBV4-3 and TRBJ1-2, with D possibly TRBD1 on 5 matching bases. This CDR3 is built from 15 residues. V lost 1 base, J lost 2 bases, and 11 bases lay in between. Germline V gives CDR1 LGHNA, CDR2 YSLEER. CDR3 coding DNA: TGCGCCAGCAGCCAAGGAGGGACCCTCAACTATGGCTACACCTTC. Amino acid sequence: CASSQGGTLNYGYTF.

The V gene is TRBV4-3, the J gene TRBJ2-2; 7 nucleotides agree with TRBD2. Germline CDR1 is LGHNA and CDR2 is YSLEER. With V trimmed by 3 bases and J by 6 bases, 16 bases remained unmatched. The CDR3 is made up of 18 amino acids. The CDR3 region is CASSQGGLTAGVAGELFF. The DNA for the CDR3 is TGCGCCAGCAGCCAGGGGGGTCTGACTGCGGGAGTCGCCGGGGAGCTGTTTTTT.

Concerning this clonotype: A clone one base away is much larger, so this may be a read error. In DNA, the CDR3 is TGCGCCAGCAAAACCAGGGACAGGGGAGCCCACGAGCAGTACTTC. It is translated as CASKTRDRGAHEQYF. The rearrangement joins TRBV5-1 to TRBJ2-7, with 10 bases lining up with TRBD1. The CDR3 extends over 15 amino acids. Germline V CDR1 and CDR2: SGHRS, YFSETQ. V gave up 6 bases and J gave up 5 bases; unmatched junction bases: 11.

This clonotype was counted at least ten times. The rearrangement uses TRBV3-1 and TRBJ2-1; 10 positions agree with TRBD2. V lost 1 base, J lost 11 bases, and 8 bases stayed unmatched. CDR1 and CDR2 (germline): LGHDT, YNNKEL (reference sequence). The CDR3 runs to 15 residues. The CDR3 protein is CASSQGLAGEYQQFF. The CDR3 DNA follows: TGTGCCAGCAGCCAAGGGCTAGCGGGAGAATACCAGCAGTTCTTC.

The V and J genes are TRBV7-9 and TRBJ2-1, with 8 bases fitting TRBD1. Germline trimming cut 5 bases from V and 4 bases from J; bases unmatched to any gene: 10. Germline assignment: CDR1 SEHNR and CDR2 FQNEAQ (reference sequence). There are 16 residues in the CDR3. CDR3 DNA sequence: TGTGCCAGCAGCGATTGGCCGGGACAGGTTTACAATGAGCAGTTCTTC. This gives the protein CASSDWPGQVYNEQFF.

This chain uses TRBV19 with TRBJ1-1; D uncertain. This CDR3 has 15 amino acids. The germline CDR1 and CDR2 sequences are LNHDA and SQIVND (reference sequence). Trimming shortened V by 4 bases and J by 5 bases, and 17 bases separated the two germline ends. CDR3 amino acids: CASSRLATDGTEAFF. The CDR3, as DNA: TGTGCCAGTAGTAGATTAGCCACGGATGGGACTGAAGCTTTCTTT.

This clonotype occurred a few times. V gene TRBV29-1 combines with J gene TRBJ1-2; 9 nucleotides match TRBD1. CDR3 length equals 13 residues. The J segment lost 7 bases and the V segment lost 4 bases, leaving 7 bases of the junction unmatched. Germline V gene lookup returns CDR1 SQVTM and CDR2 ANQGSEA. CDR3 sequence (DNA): TGCAGCGTTGGGGGACAGGGAGATTCTGGCTACACCTTC. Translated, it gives CSVGGQGDSGYTF.

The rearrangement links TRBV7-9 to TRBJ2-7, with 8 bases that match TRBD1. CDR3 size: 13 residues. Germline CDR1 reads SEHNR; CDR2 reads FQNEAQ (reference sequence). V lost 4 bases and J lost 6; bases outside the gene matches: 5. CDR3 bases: TGTGCCAGCAGCTGGAGGACAGGGAGCGAGCAGTACTTC. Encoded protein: CASSWRTGSEQYF.

CDR3 residues: CASSFYLAPSYNEQFF. The CDR3 DNA reads as TGTGCCAGCAGCTTTTACCTAGCGCCTTCCTACAATGAGCAGTTCTTC. This chain connects TRBV11-2 to TRBJ2-1, with D perhaps TRBD2 (6 bases). The CDR3 covers 16 residues. Per the germline V gene, CDR1 is SGHAT and CDR2 is FQNNGV. The ends were cut back, 3 bases at V and 1 base at J, with 13 bases in the middle.

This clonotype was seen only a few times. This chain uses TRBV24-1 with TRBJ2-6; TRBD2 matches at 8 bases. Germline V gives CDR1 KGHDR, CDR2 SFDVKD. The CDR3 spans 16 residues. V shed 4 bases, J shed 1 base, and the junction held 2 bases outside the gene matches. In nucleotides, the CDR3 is TGTGCCACCAGTGAGGCGGGGGGATCTGGGGCCAACGTCCTGACTTTC. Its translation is CATSEAGGSGANVLTF.

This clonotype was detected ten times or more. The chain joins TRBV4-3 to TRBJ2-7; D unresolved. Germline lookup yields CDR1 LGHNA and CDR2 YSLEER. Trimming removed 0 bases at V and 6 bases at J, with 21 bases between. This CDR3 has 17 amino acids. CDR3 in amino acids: CASSQDLDVAIKREQYF. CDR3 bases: TGCGCCAGCAGCCAAGATCTCGATGTAGCAATTAAACGCGAGCAGTACTTC.

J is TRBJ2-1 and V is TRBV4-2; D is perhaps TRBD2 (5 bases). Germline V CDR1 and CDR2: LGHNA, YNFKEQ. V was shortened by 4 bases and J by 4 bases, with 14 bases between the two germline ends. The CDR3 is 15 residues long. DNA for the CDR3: TGTGCCAGCAGCCCAGCCGGGAACATATACAATGAGCAGTTCTTC. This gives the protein CASSPAGNIYNEQFF.

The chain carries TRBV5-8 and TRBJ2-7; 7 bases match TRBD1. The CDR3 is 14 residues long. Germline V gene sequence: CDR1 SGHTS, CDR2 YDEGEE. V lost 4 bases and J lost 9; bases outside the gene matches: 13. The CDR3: CASSDRDSQEGQYF. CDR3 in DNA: TGTGCCAGCAGCGACCGGGACAGTCAAGAGGGGCAGTACTTC.

CDR3 coding DNA: TGTGCCAGCACCTTGGGGACAGGGTATGGGGCCGGGGAGCTGTTTTTT. As protein: CASTLGTGYGAGELFF. The chain combines TRBV12-3 or TRBV12-4 with TRBJ2-2, with 9 bases that match TRBD1. V trimming: 7 bases; J trimming: 6 bases; junction bases outside the gene matches: 12. This CDR3 region has 16 residues.